This paragraph covers one T cell receptor (beta chain) sequence. The sample originates from a study of blood T cell repertoires in COVID-19. Study information: COVID-19 samples from acute and convalescent phases originated in the United States, Italy and Spain. PBMCs, B-cell-depleted T cells, or T cells were the source of the cDNA or gDNA that made up the material.

CDR1 and CDR2 from the germline V gene are LGHDT and YNNKEL (reference sequence). Trimming at V came to 4 bases and at J to 3 bases, leaving 7 bases not matched to a gene. This CDR3 is built from 15 residues. Seattle-derived patients entered the study during active infection and were followed longitudinally. Original processing notes: Reference gene primer amplification gave estimated nucleated cell counts. Only in-frame clones appear in the TCRdb table, and some are missing; sequencing was by immunoSEQ multiplex PCR. For V, J and clone size, that table is used; D and trimming come from the DNA. The data hold tens of thousands of clones, with over 60% observed a single time.

The chain is built from TRBV3-1 (or the pseudogene TRBV3-2) and TRBJ2-7, with TRBD2 matching 9 bases. Input material: peripheral blood. The clonotype originates from a man in his fifties or sixties with COVID-19, enrolled during active disease. CDR3 nucleotides: TGTGCCAGCAGCCGGCCAAGCGGGGGGATCTACGAGCAGTACTTC. Amino acid sequence: CASSRPSGGIYEQYF.